This paragraph covers one T cell receptor beta chain sequence. The antigen it binds to is not known. Nothing much larger sits one base from this clone, and base qualities are not available. This sample was taken from a study of identical twins (dated by TCRdb to 2016 to 2017). In the study overall: To test whether fetal clonotypes persist, the study used deep sequencing on TCR alpha and beta repertoires from monozygotic twins, unrelated adults of various ages, and cord blood. To rule out contamination, replicate twin experiments were performed at different times with different library preparation protocols. Study-wide conclusions, independent of this receptor: Invariant T cells such as MAIT and iNKT could partly confound zero-insertion analyses, though diverse VJ usage argued against this for most clonotypes. Fewer insertions were carried by abundant cord blood beta clonotypes; a weaker similar trend was observed in young adult naive repertoires, while no such trend was observed in memory repertoires. Compared with coincidental sharing between unrelated individuals, out-of-frame TCR alpha sequences shared between twins had an excess of sequences with low generation probability. A weaker excess of twin sharing was found in beta out-of-frame sequences because the signal-to-noise ratio was lowered by fewer shared sequences. In monozygotic twins, out-of-frame TCR alpha sharing was systematically underestimated by recombination models, although the models agreed with sharing between unrelated individuals. Conclusions relied on cross-sectional statistical analysis, since the same donors could not be followed over many years.

Every donor was a healthy Caucasian. The twin cohort comprised three pairs of female monozygotic twins, all aged about 18 to 29 years. Peripheral blood mononuclear cells were used as the source from which RNA for TCR libraries was isolated. The library was produced with 5' RACE. TCRdb lists the instrument as Illumina HiSeq 2000. A universal primer binding site was introduced by template switching, and a unique molecular identifier was present in the final cDNA, enabling accurate counting of TCR cDNA molecules. Specific primers in the conserved constant-segment region were used to synthesize first-strand cDNA for the TCR alpha and beta chains. To control for contamination, every cDNA library carried two barcodes: a SMART-Mk sample barcode plus Illumina barcodes. TruSeq adapter sequences, together with Illumina sample barcodes, were added in two successive PCR steps. Sequencing of the TCR alpha and beta cDNA libraries was done on the Illumina HiSeq platform using custom primers. In the paper's pipeline: Unique molecular identifiers were extracted from raw reads with MiGEC, and CDR3 positions were determined with MiXCR. For each individual, recombination models were inferred using an EM algorithm with the repgenHMM and IGoR tools. Shared clonotype analysis was performed with the tcR package in R, normalizing sharing by the product of cloneset sizes. To study raw recombination without the effects of thymic and clonal selection, out-of-frame nonproductive sequences were analyzed. TCRdb reran the public reads through fastp at Q25 and MiXCR, keeping productive beta chains. Rows are combined by CDR3 protein, so each entry shows the most common genes and DNA. TCRdb's processing, not the authors' own work, is the source of the V and J calls. For this sample there are fewer than 900,000 distinct CDR3 sequences; 21% appear just once. In total, the top ten clones hold approximately 4.5% of the sample.

CDR1 and CDR2 (LGHNA, YSLEER) derive from the germline V gene. Reading from cysteine to phenylalanine, the CDR3 counts 15 amino acids. Of all the DNA, just the CDR3 is kept, 45 bases in frame from base 1. From V the trimming removes 0 bases and from J it removes 1 base, while the gene matches leave 1 base of the junction unaccounted for. The sample was also reused in another study, on T cells expressing NK-cell markers. As the second paper documents: Three sorted T-cell subsets (CD3+CD56+NKG2C+, CD3+CD56+NKG2C- and CD3+CD56-NKG2C+) from about 8 donors had their TCR beta-chain repertoires profiled. Among the eight sequenced donors, seven were HCMV-seropositive and one was HCMV-seronegative. In several experiments an anti-gammadeltaTCR antibody was added to restrict sorting to alphabetaTCR-expressing T cells. In six donors, the dominant CD3+CD56+NKG2C+ clonotypes ranked among the top 10 CD8+ clonotypes, making up roughly 1.0-7.0% of CD8+ T cells. Those dominant clonotypes were again the most abundant among CD3+CD56-NKG2C+ cells in several donors, at roughly 25-60.1%. It remained unclear whether the expanded NKG2C-expressing T cell clones were specific for HCMV antigens. The eight sequenced donors were randomly selected healthy volunteers, three men and five women. A commercial ELISA kit detecting HCMV-specific IgG in serum was used to determine HCMV serostatus. For roughly six donors, bulk peripheral blood T-cell repertoires were additionally sequenced from unsorted PBMC. MIGEC handled demultiplexing of the reads and grouping by UMI, while MiTCR was used to assemble and quantify clonotypes. To exclude erroneous sequences, any TCR cDNA sequence not supported by at least two reads was discarded. The tcR package was used for downstream repertoire analysis, and clonotypes were matched across fractions by CDR3 nucleotide sequence plus V segment. Antigen specificity was annotated against VDJdb with VDJmatch, allowing one amino acid substitution in CDR3.

The receptor was isolated from a woman aged 18-29 years in good health. The sequence is built from TRBV4-3 and TRBJ2-5; the junction holds 8 bases that match TRBD1. The sequencing input was PBMCs. In nucleotides, the sequence is TGCGCCAGCAGCCAAGAAACAGGGGGCCAAGAGACCCAGTACTTC. This is translated as CASSQETGGQETQYF.